The rows below give T cell receptor beta chains drawn from one sample of a study of response to subunit inactivated influenza vaccine. TCRdb re-analysed the RT-PCR reads in MiXCR, keeping a single row per CDR3 protein. The sample lists some 800,000 distinct CDR3 sequences, less than 25% occurring once. The sample was PBMCs from blood, taken about 5 days after vaccination. These receptors all stem from a man aged 45-65 years who received an inactivated influenza vaccine. Both conserved end residues are part of each CDR3. Each record gives: CDR3 length, D gene, V gene, clone size, J gene, CDR3 protein, CDR3 DNA. The D gene is left open where the match is weak. Expanded clones are given a class, and other clones once, few, many or no size at all.

>21|TRBD2|TRBV4-1|-|TRBJ2-3
CASSQDLVIAGGRSSTDTQYF
TGCGCCAGCAGCCAAGATTTGGTAATAGCGGGGGGTAGGTCAAGCACAGATACGCAGTATTTT
>14|TRBD2|TRBV9|many|TRBJ2-7
CASSAGLVNYEQYF
TGTGCCAGCAGCGCCGGACTAGTCAACTACGAGCAGTACTTC
>12|TRBD1|TRBV2|-|TRBJ2-1
CASTGTGREQFF
TGTGCCAGCACCGGGACAGGGCGCGAGCAGTTCTTC
>17|TRBD2|TRBV5-8|few|TRBJ2-3
CASSSAPGLTMTDTQYF
TGTGCCAGCAGCAGTGCACCGGGACTAACTATGACAGATACGCAGTATTTT
>14|-|TRBV12-3/TRBV12-4|many|TRBJ2-1
CAIRRGVAYNEQFF
TGTGCCATCCGACGTGGCGTGGCCTACAATGAGCAGTTCTTC
>16|-|TRBV7-9|-|TRBJ2-1
CASSPASGRTYNEQFF
TGTGCCAGCAGCCCTGCGTCCGGGCGAACCTACAATGAGCAGTTCTTC
>17|-|TRBV20-1|-|TRBJ1-5
CSARVRPGLYSNQPQHF
TGCAGTGCTAGAGTCCGGCCAGGACTATATAGCAATCAGCCCCAGCATTTT
>13|-|TRBV12-3/TRBV12-4|many|TRBJ1-6
CATSERGDSPLHF
TGTGCCACCTCGGAGAGGGGGGATTCACCCCTCCACTTT
>16|TRBD2|TRBV20-1|many|TRBJ2-7
CSAGGSGGLGSYEQYF
TGCAGTGCTGGAGGTAGCGGGGGCCTCGGCTCCTACGAGCAGTACTTC
>17|TRBD2|TRBV4-3|-|TRBJ2-1
CASSQGGGGASYNEQFF
TGCGCCAGCAGCCAAGGGGGCGGGGGGGCTTCCTACAATGAGCAGTTCTTC
>17|-|TRBV12-3/TRBV12-4|-|TRBJ1-5
CASSQGQPQRSTQPQHF
TGTGCCAGCAGTCAAGGACAGCCGCAAAGGTCAACTCAGCCCCAGCATTTT
>16|TRBD2|TRBV6-2/TRBV6-3|-|TRBJ2-1
CASSPAAREVFNEQFF
TGTGCCAGCAGTCCCGCCGCGCGGGAGGTGTTCAATGAGCAGTTCTTC
>15|-|TRBV10-3|once|TRBJ2-2
CDISEGLPSTGELFF
TGTGACATCAGTGAGGGACTGCCGAGCACCGGGGAGCTGTTTTTT
>17|TRBD2|TRBV7-8|-|TRBJ2-3
CASSFALGGGITDTQYF
TGTGCCAGCAGCTTCGCCTTGGGGGGGGGGATTACAGATACGCAGTATTTT
>16|-|TRBV12-3/TRBV12-4|few|TRBJ2-1
CASSPPGVAVYNEQFF
TGTGCCAGCAGTCCACCCGGGGTAGCGGTATACAATGAGCAGTTCTTC
>17|TRBD1|TRBV5-1|-|TRBJ1-4
CASSFPGGEPHNEKLFF
TGCGCCAGCAGCTTCCCAGGGGGCGAGCCCCATAATGAAAAACTGTTTTTT
>15|-|TRBV7-9|many|TRBJ2-5
CASSLLGTPQETQYF
TGTGCCAGCAGCTTACTTGGGACACCACAAGAGACCCAGTACTTC
>14|TRBD2|TRBV4-1|many|TRBJ2-1
CASSHGTNYNEQFF
TGCGCCAGCAGCCACGGGACTAACTACAATGAGCAGTTCTTC
>13|-|TRBV15|-|TRBJ1-2
CATSRADSYGYTF
TGTGCCACCAGCAGAGCAGACAGCTATGGCTACACCTTC
>16|TRBD1|TRBV20-1|-|TRBJ2-7
CSAVGAGQGPSGEQYF
TGCAGTGCTGTAGGAGCGGGACAGGGACCGTCCGGCGAGCAGTACTTC
>17|TRBD2|TRBV7-6|-|TRBJ2-1
CASSYSGTSGLYNEQFF
TGTGCCAGCAGCTACTCCGGGACTAGCGGACTCTACAATGAGCAGTTCTTC
>16|-|TRBV28|many|TRBJ2-7
CASSTSYGPRTDEQYF
TGTGCCAGCAGTACATCTTACGGCCCCCGGACTGACGAGCAGTACTTC
>12|-|TRBV12-3/TRBV12-4|-|TRBJ2-7
CASSFSFHEQYF
TGTGCCAGCAGTTTTTCTTTCCACGAGCAGTACTTC
>14|TRBD2|TRBV28|few|TRBJ2-4
CASSFARAGNIQYF
TGTGCCAGCAGTTTCGCCCGAGCGGGGAACATTCAGTACTTC
>18|-|TRBV5-4|once|TRBJ2-2
CASSFGSVQGRDTGELFF
TGTGCCAGCAGCTTTGGGTCGGTGCAGGGGCGGGACACCGGGGAGCTGTTTTTT
>17|TRBD2|TRBV10-3|few|TRBJ2-1
CAISVGTSGRNYNEQFF
TGTGCCATCAGTGTCGGGACTAGCGGGAGAAACTACAATGAGCAGTTCTTC
>17|-|TRBV12-3/TRBV12-4|few|TRBJ1-6
CASSSAWAIGPNSPLHF
TGTGCCAGCAGTTCGGCTTGGGCTATCGGTCCTAATTCACCCCTCCACTTT
>11|-|TRBV11-2|-|TRBJ2-1
CTSDSGNEQFF
TGTACCAGCGACTCGGGGAATGAGCAGTTCTTC
>16|-|TRBV12-3/TRBV12-4|-|TRBJ1-6
CASSALMRGGHSPLHF
TGTGCCAGCAGTGCCCTTATGCGGGGAGGGCATTCACCCCTCCACTTT
>17|TRBD1|TRBV4-3|-|TRBJ2-7
CASSQDLKGTGALEQYF
TGCGCCAGCAGCCAGGACCTTAAAGGGACAGGGGCCCTCGAGCAGTACTTC
>12|-|TRBV5-1|few|TRBJ2-1
CASSLALHEQFF
TGCGCCAGCAGCTTGGCTCTCCATGAGCAGTTCTTC
>16|-|TRBV30|-|TRBJ2-3
CAWSGFLQGGTDTQYF
TGTGCCTGGAGTGGATTTCTCCAGGGTGGCACAGATACGCAGTATTTT
>19|TRBD1|TRBV11-2|few|TRBJ2-6
CASSLKVGTGFSGANVLTF
TGTGCCAGCAGCTTAAAGGTCGGGACAGGGTTTTCGGGGGCCAACGTCCTGACTTTC
>17|-|TRBV11-2|few|TRBJ1-1
CASSFNTFRQTNTEAFF
TGTGCCAGCAGCTTTAACACATTTCGACAGACGAACACTGAAGCTTTCTTT
>17|TRBD1|TRBV20-1|once|TRBJ1-2
CSARVGGDRGASYGYTF
TGCAGTGCTAGAGTGGGTGGAGACAGGGGAGCGAGCTATGGCTACACCTTC
>14|-|TRBV5-1|few|TRBJ1-1
CASSLVWGSAEAFF
TGCGCCAGCAGCTTGGTTTGGGGAAGTGCTGAAGCTTTCTTT
>14|-|TRBV5-1|few|TRBJ2-5
CASSYGTDGETQYF
TGCGCCAGCAGCTATGGGACGGACGGAGAGACCCAGTACTTC
>18|-|TRBV27|-|TRBJ2-6
CASSSREGALKGANVLTF
TGTGCCAGCAGTTCCCGGGAGGGGGCCTTAAAAGGGGCCAACGTCCTGACTTTC